The entry below gives a single T cell receptor (beta chain) sequence along with its context. What it binds is unknown. Naive CD8 cells were CD45RO-negative, positively selected for CCR7, excluding terminally differentiated effector memory CD45RA+ cells. Produced via immunoSEQ multiplex PCR; TCRdb's table is partial and in-frame only. The sample has roughly 2 million clones; about 95% are singletons. Trimming pared 3 bases from V and 2 bases from J, leaving 11 bases between. There are 15 residues in the CDR3. From germline, CDR1 is LNHDA and CDR2 SQIVND (reference sequence). This specimen belongs to a study of shared clonotypes between healthy human individuals. Overall study findings and caveats: Sampling used blood alone; tissue repertoires probably differ. When compared with the clonotypes that were shared by all four sorted-subset donors, the non-shared clonotypes turned out to have lower generation probabilities.

The origin of this receptor is a man aged 18 to 35 in good health. What was sequenced was naive CD8+ T cells sorted from blood. V gene TRBV19 combines with J gene TRBJ1-5; D gene ambiguous. CDR3 in DNA: TGTGCCAGTAGTATCTGGGGTCGGGGCAATCAGCCCCAGCATTTT. Its translation is CASSIWGRGNQPQHF.